One T cell receptor beta chain is described in this entry. Its antigen is currently unknown. Primers: 60 Vbeta forward and 13 Jbeta reverse. Profiled with immunoSEQ multiplex PCR; TCRdb holds only in-frame clones, not every one. The data contain fewer than 250,000 clones, about 81% of them singletons. The sample comes from a study of cytomegalovirus exposure and HLA in healthy donors. About the study: Genetic ancestry analysis placed over 65% of the roughly 400 donors that were genotyped in the Caucasian-associated cluster.

The CDR3 has 14 residues. The ends lost 4 bases at V and 0 bases at J; junction bases unmatched: 0. Germline V gene sequence: CDR1 SGHRS, CDR2 YFSETQ. Study-level findings and limits: A later analysis appeared to link common viral pathogens to several of the most significant clusters.

The sample comprised PBMCs. The TCR originated in a man aged 35 to 55 in good health and CMV-seropositive. This chain links TRBV5-1 with TRBJ1-4; 7 nucleotides match TRBD1. In DNA form, the CDR3 reads TGCGCCAGCAGCGACAGGGCAACTAATGAAAAACTGTTTTTT. Its protein product is CASSDRATNEKLFF.